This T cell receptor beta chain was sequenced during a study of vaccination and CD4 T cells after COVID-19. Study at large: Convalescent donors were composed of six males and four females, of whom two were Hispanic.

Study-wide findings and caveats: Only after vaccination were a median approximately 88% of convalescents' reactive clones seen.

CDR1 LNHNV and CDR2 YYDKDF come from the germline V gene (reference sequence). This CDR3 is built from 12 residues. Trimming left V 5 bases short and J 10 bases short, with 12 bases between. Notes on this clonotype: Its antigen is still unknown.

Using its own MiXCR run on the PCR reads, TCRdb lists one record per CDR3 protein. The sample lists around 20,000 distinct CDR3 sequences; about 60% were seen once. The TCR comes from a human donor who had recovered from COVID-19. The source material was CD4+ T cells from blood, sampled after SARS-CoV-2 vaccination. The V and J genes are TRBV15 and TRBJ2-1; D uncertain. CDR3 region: CATSGNSGEQFF. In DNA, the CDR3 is TGTGCCACCAGCGGGAATAGTGGGGAGCAGTTCTTC.